Below, one T cell receptor beta chain is given with its context. Its antigen is still unknown. 60 Vbeta and 13 Jbeta primers were used in PCR. The authors' processing: Around 80 million unique TCR beta chains, roughly 11 million of them shared, were counted by a later analysis. TCRdb's table, derived via immunoSEQ multiplex PCR, lists solely in-frame clones and lacks some. The V and J calls and the clone size are those of that table, but D and trimming were determined from the DNA. The sample records approximately 170,000 clones, about 85% being singletons. This record comes from a study of cytomegalovirus exposure and HLA in healthy donors. Study outcomes and limitations: The authors later found TCR association rates varying by HLA locus, with DRB1 most and HLA-C fewest. Further analysis was carried out later, and it showed several of the most significant clusters appearing linked to common viral pathogens. TCR beta V- and J-gene trimming, according to a later analysis, was linked to a missense DCLRE1C variant.

The clonotype originates from a man aged 25 to 45 in good health and CMV-seropositive. The sequenced material came from PBMCs.

Here the CDR3 reads CASSEDRDDTGELFF. CDR3 bases: TGTGCCAGCAGCGAAGACAGGGATGACACCGGGGAGCTGTTTTTT. The chain is built from TRBV5-4 and TRBJ2-2, with 7 bases aligning to TRBD1. CDR3 length: 15 amino acids. V shed 4 bases, J shed 3 bases, and the junction held 6 bases outside the gene matches. Per the germline V gene, CDR1 is SGHNT and CDR2 is YYREEE (reference sequence).